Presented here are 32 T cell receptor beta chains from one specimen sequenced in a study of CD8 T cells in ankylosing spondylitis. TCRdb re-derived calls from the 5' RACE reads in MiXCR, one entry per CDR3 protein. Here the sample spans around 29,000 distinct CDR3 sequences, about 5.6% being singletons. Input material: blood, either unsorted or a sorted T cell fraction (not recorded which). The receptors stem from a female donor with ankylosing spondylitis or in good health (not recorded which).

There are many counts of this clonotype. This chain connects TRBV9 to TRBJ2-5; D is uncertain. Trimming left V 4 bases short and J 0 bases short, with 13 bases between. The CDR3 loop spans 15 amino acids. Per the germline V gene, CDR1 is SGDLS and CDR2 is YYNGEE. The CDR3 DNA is TGTGCCAGCAGCCCCTCTCCCACTTACCAAGAGACCCAGTACTTC. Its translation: CASSPSPTYQETQYF. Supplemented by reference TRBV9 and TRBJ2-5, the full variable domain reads DSGVTQTPKHLITATGQRVTLRCSPRSGDLSVYWYQQSLDQGLQFLIQYYNGEERAKGNILERFSAQQFPDLHSELNLSSLELGDSALYFCASSPSPTYQETQYFGPGTRLLVL.

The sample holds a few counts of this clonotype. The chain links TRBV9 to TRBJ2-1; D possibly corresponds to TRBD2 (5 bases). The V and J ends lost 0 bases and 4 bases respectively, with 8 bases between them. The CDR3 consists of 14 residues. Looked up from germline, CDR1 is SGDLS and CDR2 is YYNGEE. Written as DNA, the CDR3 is TGTGCCAGCAGCGTAGGTCAGCGGTACAATGAGCAGTTCTTC. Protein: CASSVGQRYNEQFF.

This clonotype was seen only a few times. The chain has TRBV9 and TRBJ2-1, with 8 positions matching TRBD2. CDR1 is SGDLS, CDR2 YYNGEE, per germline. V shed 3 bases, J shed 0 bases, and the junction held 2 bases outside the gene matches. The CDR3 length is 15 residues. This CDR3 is CASSEGTSSYNEQFF. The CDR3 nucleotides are TGTGCCAGCAGCGAGGGGACTAGCTCCTACAATGAGCAGTTCTTC.

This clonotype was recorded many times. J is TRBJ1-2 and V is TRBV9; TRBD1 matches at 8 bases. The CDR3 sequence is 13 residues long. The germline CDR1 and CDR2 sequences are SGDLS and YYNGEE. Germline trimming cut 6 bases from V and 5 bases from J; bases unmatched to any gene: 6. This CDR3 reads CASTRQGRYGYTF. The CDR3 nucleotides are TGTGCCAGCACCCGACAGGGGAGGTATGGCTACACCTTC.

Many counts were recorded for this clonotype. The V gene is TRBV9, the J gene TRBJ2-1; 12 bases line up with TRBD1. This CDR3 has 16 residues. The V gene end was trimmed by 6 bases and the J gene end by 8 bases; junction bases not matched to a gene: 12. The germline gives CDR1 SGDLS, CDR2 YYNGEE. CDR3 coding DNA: TGTGCCAGCAACTCCCGAGGGGACAGGGGGCGCGATGAGCAGTTCTTC. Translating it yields CASNSRGDRGRDEQFF.

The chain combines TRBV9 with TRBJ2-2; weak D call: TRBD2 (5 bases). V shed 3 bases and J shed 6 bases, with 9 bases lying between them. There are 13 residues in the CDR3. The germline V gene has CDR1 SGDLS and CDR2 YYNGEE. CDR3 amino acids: CASSGGIPGELFF. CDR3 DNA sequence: TGTGCCAGCAGCGGAGGGATCCCCGGGGAGCTGTTTTTT.

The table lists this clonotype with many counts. The CDR3 sequence: CASSGYRGKDYNSPLHF. CDR3 nucleotide sequence: TGTGCCAGCAGCGGGTACAGGGGGAAGGACTATAATTCACCCCTCCACTTT. The chain links TRBV9 to TRBJ1-6; 8 positions agree with TRBD1. Germline trimming cut 3 bases from V and 3 bases from J; bases unmatched to any gene: 8. Germline CDR1 is SGDLS and CDR2 is YYNGEE. The CDR3 sequence is 17 residues long. Looking up the rest from reference TRBV9 and TRBJ1-6 gives the full variable domain: DSGVTQTPKHLITATGQRVTLRCSPRSGDLSVYWYQQSLDQGLQFLIQYYNGEERAKGNILERFSAQQFPDLHSELNLSSLELGDSALYFCASSGYRGKDYNSPLHFGNGTRLTVT.

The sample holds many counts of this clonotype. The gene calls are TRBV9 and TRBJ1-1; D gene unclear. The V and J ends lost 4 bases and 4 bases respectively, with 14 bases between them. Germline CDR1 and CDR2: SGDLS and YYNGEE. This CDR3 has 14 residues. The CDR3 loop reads CASSLEWVGTEAFF. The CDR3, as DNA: TGTGCCAGCAGCCTCGAGTGGGTTGGCACTGAAGCTTTCTTT.

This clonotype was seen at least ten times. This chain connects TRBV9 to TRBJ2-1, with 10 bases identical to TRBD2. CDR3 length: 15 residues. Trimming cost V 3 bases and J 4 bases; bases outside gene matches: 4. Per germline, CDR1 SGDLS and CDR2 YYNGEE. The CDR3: CASSARAGGYNEQFF. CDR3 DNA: TGTGCCAGCAGCGCGAGAGCGGGGGGGTACAATGAGCAGTTCTTC.

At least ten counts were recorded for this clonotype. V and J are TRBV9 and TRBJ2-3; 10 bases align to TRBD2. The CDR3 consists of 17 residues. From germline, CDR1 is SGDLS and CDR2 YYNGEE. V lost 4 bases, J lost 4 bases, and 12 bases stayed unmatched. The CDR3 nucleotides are TGTGCCAGCAGCACCCACCCTAGCGGGGGTAGTGCAGATACGCAGTATTTT. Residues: CASSTHPSGGSADTQYF.

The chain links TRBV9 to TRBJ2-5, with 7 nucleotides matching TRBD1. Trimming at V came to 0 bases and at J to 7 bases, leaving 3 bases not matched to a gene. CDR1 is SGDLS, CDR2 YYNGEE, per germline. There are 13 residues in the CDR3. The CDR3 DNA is TGTGCCAGCAGCGTAGGAGGGGGCGCGACCCAGTACTTC. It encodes CASSVGGGATQYF.

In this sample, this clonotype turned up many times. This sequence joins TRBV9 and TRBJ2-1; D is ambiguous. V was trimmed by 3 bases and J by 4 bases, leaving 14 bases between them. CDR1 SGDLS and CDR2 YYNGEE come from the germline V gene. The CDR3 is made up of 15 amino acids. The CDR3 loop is CASSAEGSGYNEQFF. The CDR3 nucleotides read TGTGCCAGCAGCGCCGAAGGTTCCGGATACAATGAGCAGTTCTTC. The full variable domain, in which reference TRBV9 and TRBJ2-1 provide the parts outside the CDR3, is DSGVTQTPKHLITATGQRVTLRCSPRSGDLSVYWYQQSLDQGLQFLIQYYNGEERAKGNILERFSAQQFPDLHSELNLSSLELGDSALYFCASSAEGSGYNEQFFGPGTRLTVL.

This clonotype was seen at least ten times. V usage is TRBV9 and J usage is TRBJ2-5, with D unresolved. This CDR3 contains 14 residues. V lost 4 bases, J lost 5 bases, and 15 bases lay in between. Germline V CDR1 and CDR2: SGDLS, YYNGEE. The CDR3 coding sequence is TGTGCCAGCAGCCCAAGGACGGAAATGGAGACCCAGTACTTC. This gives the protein CASSPRTEMETQYF.

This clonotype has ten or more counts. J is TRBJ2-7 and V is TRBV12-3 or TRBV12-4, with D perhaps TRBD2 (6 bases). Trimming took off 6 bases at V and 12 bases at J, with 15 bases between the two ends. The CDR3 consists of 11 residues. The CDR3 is CASRFGRSSYF. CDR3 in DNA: TGTGCCAGCAGATTTGGGAGGTCGTCGTACTTC.

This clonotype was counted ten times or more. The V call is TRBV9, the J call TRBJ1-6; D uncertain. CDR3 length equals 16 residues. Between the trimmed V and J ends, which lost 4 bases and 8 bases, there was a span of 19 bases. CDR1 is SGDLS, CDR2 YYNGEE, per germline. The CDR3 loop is CASSTQVSVMDSPLHF. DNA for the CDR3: TGTGCCAGCAGCACCCAGGTTTCCGTTATGGATTCACCCCTCCACTTT.

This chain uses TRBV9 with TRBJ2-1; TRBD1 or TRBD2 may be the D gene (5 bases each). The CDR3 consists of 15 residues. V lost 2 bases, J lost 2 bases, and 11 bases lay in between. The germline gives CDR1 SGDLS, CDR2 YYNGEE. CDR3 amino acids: CASSVGTLAYNEQFF. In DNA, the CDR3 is TGTGCCAGCAGCGTGGGGACCCTAGCCTACAATGAGCAGTTCTTC.

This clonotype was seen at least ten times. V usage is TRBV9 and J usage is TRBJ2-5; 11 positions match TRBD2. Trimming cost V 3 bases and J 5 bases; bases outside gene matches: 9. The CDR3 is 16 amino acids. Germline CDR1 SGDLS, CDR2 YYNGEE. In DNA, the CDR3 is TGTGCCAGCAGCGGAGGACTAGCGGGTGGGAAGGAGACCCAGTACTTC. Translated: CASSGGLAGGKETQYF.

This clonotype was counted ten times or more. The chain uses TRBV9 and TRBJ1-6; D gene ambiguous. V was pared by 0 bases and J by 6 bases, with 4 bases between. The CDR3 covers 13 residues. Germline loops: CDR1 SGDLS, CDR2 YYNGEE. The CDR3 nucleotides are TGTGCCAGCAGCGTAGGGGGTAATTCACCCCTCCACTTT. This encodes CASSVGGNSPLHF.

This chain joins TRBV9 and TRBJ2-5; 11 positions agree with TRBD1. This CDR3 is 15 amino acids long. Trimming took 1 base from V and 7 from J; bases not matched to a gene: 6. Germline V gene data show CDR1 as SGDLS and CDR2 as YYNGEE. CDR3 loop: CASSVSGTGGVTQYF. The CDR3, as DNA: TGTGCCAGCAGCGTAAGCGGGACAGGGGGGGTGACCCAGTACTTC.

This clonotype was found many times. The CDR3 DNA reads TGTGCCAGCAGCACCCGGGACTCCTCCTACGAGCAGTACTTC. It codes for CASSTRDSSYEQYF. The V and J genes are TRBV9 and TRBJ2-7; possibly TRBD2 for D (6 bases). The CDR3 has 14 amino acids. The V gene's germline CDR1 is SGDLS and CDR2 YYNGEE. With 4 bases removed from V and 0 bases from J, the gap between germline ends came to 11 bases.

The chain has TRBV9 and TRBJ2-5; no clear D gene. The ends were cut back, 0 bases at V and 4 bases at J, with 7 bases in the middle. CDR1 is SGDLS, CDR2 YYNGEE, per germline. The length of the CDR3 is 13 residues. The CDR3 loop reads CASSVGVGETQYF. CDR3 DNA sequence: TGTGCCAGCAGCGTAGGTGTGGGAGAGACCCAGTACTTC.

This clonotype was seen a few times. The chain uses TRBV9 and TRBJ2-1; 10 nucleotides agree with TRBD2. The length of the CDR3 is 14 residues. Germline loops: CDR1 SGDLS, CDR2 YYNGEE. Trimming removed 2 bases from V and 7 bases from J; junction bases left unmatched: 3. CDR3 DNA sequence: TGTGCCAGCAGCGTGAGTAGCGGGAGGAATGAGCAGTTCTTC. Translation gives CASSVSSGRNEQFF.

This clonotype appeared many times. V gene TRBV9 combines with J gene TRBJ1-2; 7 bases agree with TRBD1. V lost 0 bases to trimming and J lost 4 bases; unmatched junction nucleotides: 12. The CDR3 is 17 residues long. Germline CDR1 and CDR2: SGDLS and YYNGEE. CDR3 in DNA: TGTGCCAGCAGCGTAGGGGGGACAGCCCTTACGTCCTATGGCTACACCTTC. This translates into CASSVGGTALTSYGYTF.

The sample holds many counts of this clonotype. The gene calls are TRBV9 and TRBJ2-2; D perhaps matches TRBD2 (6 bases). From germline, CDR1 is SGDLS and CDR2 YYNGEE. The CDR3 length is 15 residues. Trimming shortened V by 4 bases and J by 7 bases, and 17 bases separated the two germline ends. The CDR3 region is CASSSYRGRIGELFF. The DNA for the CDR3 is TGTGCCAGCAGCTCTTATCGGGGGAGGATCGGGGAGCTGTTTTTT.

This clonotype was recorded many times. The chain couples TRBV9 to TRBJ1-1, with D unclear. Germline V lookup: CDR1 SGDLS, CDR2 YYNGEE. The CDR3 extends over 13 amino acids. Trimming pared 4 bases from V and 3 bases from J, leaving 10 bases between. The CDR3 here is CASSLESDTEAFF. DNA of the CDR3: TGTGCCAGCAGCCTAGAATCGGACACTGAAGCTTTCTTT.

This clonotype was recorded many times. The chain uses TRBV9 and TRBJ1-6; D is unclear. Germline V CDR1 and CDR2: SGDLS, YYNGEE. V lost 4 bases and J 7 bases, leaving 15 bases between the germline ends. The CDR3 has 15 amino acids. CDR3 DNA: TGTGCCAGCAGCATTGGGCCGTCGGTAAATTCACCCCTCCACTTT. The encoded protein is CASSIGPSVNSPLHF.

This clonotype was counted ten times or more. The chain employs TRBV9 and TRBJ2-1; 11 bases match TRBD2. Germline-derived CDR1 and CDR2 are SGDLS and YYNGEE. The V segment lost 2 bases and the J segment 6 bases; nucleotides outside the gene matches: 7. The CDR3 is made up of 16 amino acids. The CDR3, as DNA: TGTGCCAGCAGCGTCGCCCCCGGGACTAGCGGCAATGAGCAGTTCTTC. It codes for CASSVAPGTSGNEQFF.

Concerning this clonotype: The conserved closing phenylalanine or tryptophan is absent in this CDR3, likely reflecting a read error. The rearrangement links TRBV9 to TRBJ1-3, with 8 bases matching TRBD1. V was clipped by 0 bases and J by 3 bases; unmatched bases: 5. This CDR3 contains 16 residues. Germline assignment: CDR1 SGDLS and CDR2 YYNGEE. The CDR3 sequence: CASSVDLDRGGNTIYV. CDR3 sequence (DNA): TGTGCCAGCAGCGTAGACCTTGACAGGGGTGGAAACACCATATATGTT.

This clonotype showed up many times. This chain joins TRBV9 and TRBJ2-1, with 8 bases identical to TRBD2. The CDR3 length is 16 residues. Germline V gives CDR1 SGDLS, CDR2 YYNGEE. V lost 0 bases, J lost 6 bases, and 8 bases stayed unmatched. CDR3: CASSVAPGGRSNEQFF. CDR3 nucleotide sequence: TGTGCCAGCAGCGTAGCTCCGGGCGGGAGGTCCAATGAGCAGTTCTTC. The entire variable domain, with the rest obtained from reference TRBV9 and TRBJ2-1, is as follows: DSGVTQTPKHLITATGQRVTLRCSPRSGDLSVYWYQQSLDQGLQFLIQYYNGEERAKGNILERFSAQQFPDLHSELNLSSLELGDSALYFCASSVAPGGRSNEQFFGPGTRLTVL.

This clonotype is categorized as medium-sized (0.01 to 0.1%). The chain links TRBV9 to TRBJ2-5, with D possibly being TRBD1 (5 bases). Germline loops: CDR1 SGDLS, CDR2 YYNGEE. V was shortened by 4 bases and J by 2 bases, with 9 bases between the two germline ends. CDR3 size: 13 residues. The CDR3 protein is CASSTRQQETQYF. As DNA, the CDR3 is TGTGCCAGCAGCACAAGACAGCAAGAGACCCAGTACTTC.

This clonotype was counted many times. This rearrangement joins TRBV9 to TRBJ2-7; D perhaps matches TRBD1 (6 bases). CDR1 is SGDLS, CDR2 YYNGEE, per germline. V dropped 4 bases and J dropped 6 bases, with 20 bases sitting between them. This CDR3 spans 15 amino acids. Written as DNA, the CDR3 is TGTGCCAGCAGCCCCCCAGGACAGAGGGGCGGCGAGCAGTACTTC. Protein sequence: CASSPPGQRGGEQYF.

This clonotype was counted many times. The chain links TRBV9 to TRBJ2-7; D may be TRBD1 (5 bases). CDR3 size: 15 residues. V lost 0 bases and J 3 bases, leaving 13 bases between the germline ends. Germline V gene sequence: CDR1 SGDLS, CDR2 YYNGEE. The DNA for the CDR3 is TGTGCCAGCAGCGTAGGACCCTTGGGGCACTACGAGCAGTACTTC. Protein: CASSVGPLGHYEQYF. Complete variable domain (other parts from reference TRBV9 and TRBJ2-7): DSGVTQTPKHLITATGQRVTLRCSPRSGDLSVYWYQQSLDQGLQFLIQYYNGEERAKGNILERFSAQQFPDLHSELNLSSLELGDSALYFCASSVGPLGHYEQYFGPGTRLTVT.